A selection of T cell receptor beta chains follows, all from one sample in a study of blood T cell repertoires in COVID-19. Here immunoSEQ multiplex PCR was the method, and the copy in TCRdb shows in-frame clones only, minus some. In the table there are 200,000 or so clones, around 90% of which are singletons. Sequencing input: peripheral blood. These receptors were obtained from a man aged 25 to 45 with COVID-19, enrolled during active disease. CDR3s include the opening cysteine and the closing phenylalanine or tryptophan. D genes are given only for firm matches. Size values are once, few and many counts, or a class for expanded clones, and some rows have none.

V: TRBV7-2
size: -
J: TRBJ2-7
D: TRBD2
CDR3: CASSPQRAGDIEQYF
DNA: TGTGCCAGCAGCCCCCAGAGAGCGGGAGATATCGAGCAGTACTTC

V: TRBV2
size: -
J: TRBJ2-3
D: -
CDR3: CASRLSDTQYF
DNA: TGTGCCAGCAGATTATCAGATACGCAGTATTTT

V: TRBV4-3
size: -
J: TRBJ1-5
D: -
CDR3: CASSPYMGAGQPQHF
DNA: TGCGCCAGCAGCCCCTACATGGGGGCTGGTCAGCCCCAGCATTTT

V: TRBV7-2
size: -
J: TRBJ1-2
D: TRBD1
CDR3: CASSLLLTGEVDF
DNA: TGTGCCAGCAGCCTTCTCTTGACAGGGGAGGTAGACTTC

V: TRBV7-2
size: -
J: TRBJ2-5
D: TRBD2
CDR3: CASSFLAGGAPRETQYF
DNA: TGTGCCAGCAGCTTCTTAGCGGGGGGTGCCCCAAGAGAGACCCAGTACTTC

V: TRBV5-5
size: -
J: TRBJ2-5
D: -
CDR3: CASSLRWTPETQYF
DNA: TGTGCCAGCAGCTTGAGGTGGACTCCAGAGACCCAGTACTTC

V: TRBV19
size: -
J: TRBJ2-2
D: TRBD2
CDR3: CASSPSGAPNTGELFF
DNA: TGTGCCAGTAGTCCAAGCGGGGCACCGAACACCGGGGAGCTGTTTTTT

V: TRBV7-2
size: -
J: TRBJ2-7
D: -
CDR3: CASSFRGGASIREQYF
DNA: TGTGCCAGCAGCTTTAGAGGGGGGGCTTCTATAAGGGAGCAGTACTTC

V: TRBV3-1/TRBV3-2
size: -
J: TRBJ2-7
D: -
CDR3: CASSQPGYEQYF
DNA: TGTGCCAGCAGCCAGCCGGGCTACGAGCAGTACTTC

V: TRBV6-5
size: -
J: TRBJ1-3
D: TRBD1
CDR3: CASLARTGGNTIYF
DNA: TGTGCCAGCCTCGCCCGGACAGGGGGAAACACCATATATTTT

V: TRBV2
size: -
J: TRBJ2-1
D: TRBD2
CDR3: CAMSSGATSYNEQFF
DNA: TGTGCCATGTCTAGCGGGGCGACCTCCTACAATGAGCAGTTCTTC

V: TRBV7-3
size: -
J: TRBJ1-1
D: -
CDR3: CASSSQGGSTEAFF
DNA: TGTGCCAGCAGCTCACAGGGCGGGAGCACTGAAGCTTTCTTT

V: TRBV28
size: -
J: TRBJ1-2
D: TRBD1
CDR3: CASFPGTGAHFNYGYTF
DNA: TGTGCCAGTTTTCCCGGGACAGGGGCACATTTTAACTATGGCTACACCTTC

V: TRBV27
size: -
J: TRBJ1-2
D: -
CDR3: CATRPLPGNEYGYTF
DNA: TGTGCCACCAGGCCCCTCCCCGGGAACGAGTATGGCTACACCTTC

V: TRBV12-5
size: few
J: TRBJ1-1
D: TRBD1
CDR3: CASGLGIKTGGTEAFF
DNA: TGTGCTAGTGGTTTGGGTATTAAGACAGGGGGCACTGAAGCTTTCTTT

V: TRBV5-1
size: -
J: TRBJ1-1
D: -
CDR3: CASSFISGATEAFF
DNA: TGCGCCAGCAGCTTTATTAGCGGGGCGACTGAAGCTTTCTTT

V: TRBV2
size: -
J: TRBJ1-1
D: TRBD1
CDR3: CASRGQAAFF
DNA: TGTGCCAGCAGGGGACAGGCCGCTTTCTTT

V: TRBV24-1
size: once
J: TRBJ2-3
D: -
CDR3: CATSDPGRTDTQYF
DNA: TGTGCCACCAGTGACCCTGGCCGCACAGATACGCAGTATTTT

V: TRBV6-1
size: -
J: TRBJ2-7
D: -
CDR3: CASSDHGESSYEQYF
DNA: TGTGCCAGCAGTGACCACGGGGAGAGCTCCTACGAGCAGTACTTC

V: TRBV6-5
size: -
J: TRBJ1-2
D: -
CDR3: CASSYSWGPNYGYTF
DNA: TGTGCCAGCAGTTACTCGTGGGGGCCGAACTATGGCTACACCTTC

V: TRBV20-1
size: -
J: TRBJ2-7
D: -
CDR3: CSASYSTRESEQYF
DNA: TGCAGTGCTAGTTATTCAACCCGTGAGAGCGAGCAGTACTTC

V: TRBV29-1
size: once
J: TRBJ1-1
D: -
CDR3: CSTGSRGGTEAFF
DNA: TGCAGCACTGGGTCGAGAGGTGGGACTGAAGCTTTCTTT

V: TRBV14
size: -
J: TRBJ2-3
D: TRBD2
CDR3: CASSQDESGRRNTQYF
DNA: TGTGCCAGCAGCCAAGATGAGAGCGGGAGAAGAAATACGCAGTATTTT

V: TRBV4-3
size: -
J: TRBJ1-2
D: -
CDR3: CASSQDRGTGGYPYGYTF
DNA: TGCGCCAGCAGCCAAGATCGAGGTACCGGCGGCTACCCGTATGGCTACACCTTC

V: TRBV11-2
size: -
J: TRBJ1-1
D: TRBD1
CDR3: CASTHGTGYTEAFF
DNA: TGTGCCAGCACCCACGGGACAGGCTACACTGAAGCTTTCTTT

V: TRBV5-1
size: -
J: TRBJ1-2
D: TRBD1
CDR3: CASSQDRGLGYTF
DNA: TGCGCCAGCAGCCAGGACAGGGGGCTTGGCTACACCTTC

V: TRBV7-8
size: -
J: TRBJ2-1
D: -
CDR3: CASSLARGLNYNEQFF
DNA: TGTGCCAGCAGCTTAGCTCGTGGGCTTAACTACAATGAGCAGTTCTTC

V: TRBV13
size: -
J: TRBJ2-5
D: TRBD1
CDR3: CASSYGGTGEQETQYF
DNA: TGTGCCAGCAGCTATGGGGGGACAGGAGAACAAGAGACCCAGTACTTC

V: TRBV24-1
size: few
J: TRBJ2-1
D: TRBD1
CDR3: CATSDTGTGYDNEQFF
DNA: TGTGCCACCAGTGATACCGGGACAGGTTACGACAATGAGCAGTTCTTC

V: TRBV5-1
size: -
J: TRBJ2-1
D: TRBD2
CDR3: CASSSSGDSYNEQFF
DNA: TGCGCCAGCAGCTCAAGCGGGGACTCCTACAATGAGCAGTTCTTC

V: TRBV11-3
size: -
J: TRBJ2-3
D: TRBD2
CDR3: CASSTGVAGGVPDTQYF
DNA: TGTGCCAGCAGTACGGGCGTGGCGGGGGGCGTCCCAGATACGCAGTATTTT

V: TRBV6-2/TRBV6-3
size: -
J: TRBJ1-2
D: TRBD1
CDR3: CASSSPGQGDGYTF
DNA: TGTGCCAGCAGTTCCCCGGGACAGGGTGATGGCTACACCTTC

V: TRBV6-2/TRBV6-3
size: -
J: TRBJ1-2
D: -
CDR3: CASSYSMEGNGYTF
DNA: TGTGCCAGCAGTTACTCGATGGAGGGGAATGGCTACACCTTC

V: TRBV16
size: -
J: TRBJ1-3
D: TRBD1
CDR3: CASSQSARDSRGNTIYF
DNA: TGTGCCAGCAGCCAATCGGCTCGGGACAGCAGGGGAAACACCATATATTTT

V: TRBV20-1
size: -
J: TRBJ1-3
D: -
CDR3: CSASAPTGYSGNTIYF
DNA: TGCAGTGCTAGTGCCCCGACAGGATACTCTGGAAACACCATATATTTT

V: TRBV5-1
size: -
J: TRBJ1-1
D: TRBD1
CDR3: CASSLDRADTEAFF
DNA: TGCGCCAGCAGCCTGGACAGGGCGGACACTGAAGCTTTCTTT

V: TRBV7-8
size: -
J: TRBJ1-5
D: -
CDR3: CASSLGGVFQQPQHF
DNA: TGTGCCAGCAGCTTAGGGGGGGTCTTCCAACAGCCCCAGCATTTT

V: TRBV7-3
size: -
J: TRBJ2-3
D: -
CDR3: CASSERGSATDTQYF
DNA: TGTGCCAGCAGCGAACGGGGAAGCGCCACAGATACGCAGTATTTT